Listed below are T cell receptor beta chains from one sample, sequenced in a study of T cell responses to AZD1222 COVID-19 vaccine. Profiling relied on immunoSEQ multiplex PCR, and the TCRdb table lists in-frame clones only, not all of them. This sample carries about 260,000 clones, 93% of them seen once, and the ten largest clones take about 0.5%. The sample was peripheral blood, taken on day 0 of AZD1222 vaccination. These receptors were obtained from an adult in good health. Both conserved end residues are part of each CDR3. A D gene is named only where the DNA matches it firmly. Expanded clones are given a class, and other clones once, few, many or no size at all.

j_call d_call v_call clone_size cdr3_aa cdr3_nt
TRBJ1-4 - TRBV6-5 - CASMRGGIEEKLFF TGTGCCAGCATGAGGGGCGGGATTGAGGAAAAACTGTTTTTT
TRBJ2-1 - TRBV4-2 - CASSQDPLIEVEQFF TGTGCCAGCAGCCAAGATCCCCTGATAGAGGTAGAGCAGTTCTTC
TRBJ1-1 - TRBV21-1 - CASSKGVRTVNTEAFF TGTGCCAGCAGCAAAGGGGTTCGAACAGTGAACACTGAAGCTTTCTTT
TRBJ1-3 - TRBV10-3 - CAIAGVSGNTIYF TGTGCCATCGCTGGGGTCTCTGGAAACACCATATATTTT
TRBJ2-2 - TRBV5-1 - CASSLLGISTGELFF TGCGCCAGCAGCTTGCTTGGAATCAGCACCGGGGAGCTGTTTTTT
TRBJ2-7 - TRBV7-9 - CASSSTTGEQYF TGTGCCAGCAGCTCGACTACAGGAGAGCAGTACTTC
TRBJ1-2 - TRBV6-5 - CASSHTGGRGYTF TGTGCCAGCAGTCACACAGGCGGCCGAGGCTACACCTTC
TRBJ1-1 - TRBV19 few CASSIVGESTEAFF TGTGCCAGTAGTATAGTCGGGGAGAGCACTGAAGCTTTCTTT
TRBJ1-2 - TRBV28 few CASSPPERPGGNGYTF TGTGCCAGCAGTCCCCCCGAGAGGCCTGGGGGAAATGGCTACACCTTC
TRBJ1-2 TRBD1 TRBV28 - CASSQTGGSNYGYTF TGTGCCAGCAGTCAAACAGGGGGCTCTAACTATGGCTACACCTTC
TRBJ1-1 - TRBV5-4 - CASSPPGQLGMNTEAFF TGTGCCAGCAGTCCGCCGGGACAACTCGGGATGAACACTGAAGCTTTCTTT
TRBJ2-3 TRBD2 TRBV10-2 - CASSPTSGVTDTQYF TGCGCCAGCAGCCCTACTAGCGGGGTCACAGATACGCAGTATTTT
TRBJ1-6 - TRBV27 - CASSLGRSYNSPLHF TGTGCCAGCAGTTTAGGACGGTCCTATAATTCACCCCTCCACTTT
TRBJ2-2 TRBD1 TRBV18 - CASSPRGTGHTGELFF TGTGCCAGCTCACCACGGGGGACAGGGCACACCGGGGAGCTGTTTTTT
TRBJ2-3 TRBD2 TRBV28 - CASRRPGLADTDTQYF TGTGCCAGCCGCCGGCCGGGACTAGCGGACACAGATACGCAGTATTTT
TRBJ2-1 TRBD2 TRBV28 - CASSLGAAGGPYNEQFF TGTGCCAGCAGTTTAGGGGCAGCGGGAGGCCCCTACAATGAGCAGTTCTTC
TRBJ2-5 - TRBV5-4 - CASSLEGEWETQYF TGTGCCAGCAGCTTGGAAGGGGAATGGGAGACCCAGTACTTC
TRBJ2-2 TRBD1 TRBV5-1 - CASSLGTGLDTGELFF TGCGCCAGCAGCTTGGGGACAGGGCTTGACACCGGGGAGCTGTTTTTT
TRBJ2-7 - TRBV9 - CASSPGLSWEQYF TGTGCCAGCAGCCCAGGTCTTTCTTGGGAGCAGTACTTC
TRBJ1-2 - TRBV19 - CASTSGVRGYTF TGTGCCAGTACCTCCGGGGTAAGAGGCTACACCTTC
TRBJ2-3 TRBD2 TRBV27 - CASMGLAGTDTQYF TGTGCCAGCATGGGACTAGCGGGCACAGATACGCAGTATTTT
TRBJ2-7 TRBD2 TRBV14 - CASSALAGEYEQYF TGTGCCAGCAGCGCACTAGCGGGAGAGTACGAGCAGTACTTC
TRBJ2-2 - TRBV5-1 - CASSGVSDTGELFF TGCGCCAGCAGCGGCGTGTCTGACACCGGGGAGCTGTTTTTT
TRBJ1-3 - TRBV5-5 - CASHHLSGNTIYF TGTGCCAGCCACCACCTCTCTGGAAACACCATATATTTT
TRBJ2-7 - TRBV11-2 - CASSLEGPSYEQYF TGTGCCAGCAGCTTAGAGGGCCCTTCCTACGAGCAGTACTTC
TRBJ2-2 - TRBV18 once CASSPGPSNTGELFF TGTGCCAGCTCACCAGGGCCATCTAACACCGGGGAGCTGTTTTTT
TRBJ2-6 - TRBV30 few CAWSVWGGQANVLTF TGTGCCTGGAGTGTATGGGGCGGTCAGGCCAACGTCCTGACTTTC
TRBJ2-7 TRBD2 TRBV5-1 - CASSSGGGAYEQYF TGCGCCAGCTCCTCTGGCGGGGGGGCCTACGAGCAGTACTTC
TRBJ1-1 - TRBV7-9 - CAIEGDTEAFF TGTGCCATCGAGGGGGACACTGAAGCTTTCTTT
TRBJ2-7 TRBD2 TRBV12-5 - CASGLGQRTGGAYEQYF TGTGCTAGTGGTTTGGGCCAACGTACGGGGGGTGCCTACGAGCAGTACTTC
TRBJ1-2 - TRBV9 - CASSVYREARDGYTF TGTGCCAGCAGCGTATACAGGGAGGCCAGGGATGGCTACACCTTC
TRBJ2-3 - TRBV7-9 once CASSLAFFLEDTDTQYF TGTGCCAGCAGCTTAGCGTTCTTCCTAGAGGACACAGATACGCAGTATTTT
TRBJ1-3 - TRBV6-6 - CASLRGSGNTIYF TGTGCCAGCCTCCGGGGGTCTGGAAACACCATATATTTT
TRBJ2-2 - TRBV7-9 once CASSLFRTGNTGELFF TGTGCCAGCAGCTTATTTAGGACTGGGAACACCGGGGAGCTGTTTTTT
TRBJ1-3 - TRBV19 - CASSIDRSSGNTIYF TGTGCCAGTAGTATTGACAGGTCCTCTGGAAACACCATATATTTT
TRBJ1-6 - TRBV6-5 - CASSYTGRRGSPLHF TGTGCCAGCAGTTACACTGGGAGACGGGGGTCACCCCTCCACTTT
TRBJ2-7 - TRBV28 - CASSLGPAYEQYF TGTGCCAGCAGTTTAGGGCCTGCCTACGAGCAGTACTTC
TRBJ2-7 - TRBV5-7 - CASSSHSYEQYF TGTGCCAGCAGCTCCCATTCCTACGAGCAGTACTTC
TRBJ2-7 - TRBV7-6 - CASSSVDEQYF TGTGCCAGCAGCTCCGTGGACGAGCAGTACTTC
TRBJ2-5 TRBD2 TRBV5-1 - CASSLEGSGGSSQETQYF TGCGCCAGCAGCTTGGAAGGTAGCGGGGGGTCTTCCCAAGAGACCCAGTACTTC
TRBJ1-2 TRBD1 TRBV28 once CASSRTGLEGYTF TGTGCCAGCAGTAGGACAGGGTTAGAAGGCTACACCTTC
TRBJ1-1 - TRBV25-1 - CASSLGWGGPMNTEAFF TGTGCCAGCAGCCTGGGTTGGGGGGGGCCCATGAACACTGAAGCTTTCTTT
TRBJ1-5 - TRBV5-1 - CASSLQGVGQPQHF TGCGCCAGCAGCTTACAGGGTGTGGGTCAGCCCCAGCATTTT
TRBJ2-2 TRBD2 TRBV10-3 once CAISEAGGDTGELFF TGTGCCATCAGTGAAGCTGGGGGGGACACCGGGGAGCTGTTTTTT
TRBJ2-7 TRBD1 TRBV5-1 - CASSLGQGSSSYEQYF TGCGCCAGCAGCTTGGGACAGGGTTCGAGCTCCTACGAGCAGTACTTC
TRBJ2-7 - TRBV20-1 - CSASRGGPYSEQYF TGCAGTGCTAGTCGAGGCGGGCCGTATAGCGAGCAGTACTTC
TRBJ2-1 - TRBV24-1 - CATSRAGRSYNEQFF TGTGCCACCAGTCGAGCGGGCCGCTCCTACAATGAGCAGTTCTTC
TRBJ2-5 - TRBV28 once CASSFPRRQQETQYF TGTGCCAGCAGTTTTCCCCGCCGGCAGCAAGAGACCCAGTACTTC
TRBJ1-1 - TRBV19 - CASSRRDGLNTEAFF TGTGCCAGTAGTCGTCGGGACGGGTTGAACACTGAAGCTTTCTTT
TRBJ2-7 TRBD2 TRBV4-3 - CASSQDIGTSVYEQYF TGCGCCAGCAGCCAAGATATCGGGACTAGTGTCTACGAGCAGTACTTC
TRBJ1-6 - TRBV28 few CASSPQRRTGGRSYNSPLHF TGTGCCAGCAGCCCCCAAAGAAGAACAGGCGGCAGGTCCTATAATTCACCCCTCCACTTT
TRBJ2-7 - TRBV6-2/TRBV6-3 - CASSPGLTYEQYF TGTGCCAGCAGCCCCGGACTTACCTACGAGCAGTACTTC
TRBJ2-1 - TRBV6-1 - CASSEDSSLSYNEQFF TGTGCCAGCAGTGAAGACAGCTCCCTCTCCTACAATGAGCAGTTCTTC
TRBJ1-6 - TRBV14 - CASSRQISYNSPLHF TGTGCCAGCAGCCGACAAATCTCCTATAATTCACCCCTCCACTTT
TRBJ2-7 - TRBV6-2/TRBV6-3 - CASSYNPYEQYF TGTGCCAGCAGCTATAATCCCTACGAGCAGTACTTC
TRBJ1-6 - TRBV10-3 - CAMTAGQNNSPLHF TGTGCCATGACGGCGGGACAAAATAATTCACCCCTCCACTTT
TRBJ2-2 TRBD2 TRBV7-3 - CASSTGGVNTGELFF TGTGCCAGCAGTACCGGGGGGGTGAACACCGGGGAGCTGTTTTTT